This T cell receptor (beta chain) is from a study of technical replicates of blood from several donors. The length of the CDR3 is 15 residues. The V end lost 0 bases, the J end lost 7 bases, and 16 bases lay between the germline ends. Germline CDR1 is SGHRS and CDR2 is YFSETQ. Repertoires were generated with immunoSEQ multiplex PCR, while TCRdb's copy carries only in-frame clones and drops some. The repertoire holds 95,000 to 100,000 clones, more than 90% seen once, with about 0.24% in the top ten. This clone was counted between two and nine times. The clonotype was recovered from a human donor in good health. The sequenced material came from T cells isolated from PBMCs. The chain has TRBV5-1 and TRBJ1-2; TRBD1 might be the D (5 bases). The CDR3, as DNA: TGCGCCAGCAGCTTGGGGAGGGGTTCAACGGGTGGCTACACCTTC. Its protein product is CASSLGRGSTGGYTF.